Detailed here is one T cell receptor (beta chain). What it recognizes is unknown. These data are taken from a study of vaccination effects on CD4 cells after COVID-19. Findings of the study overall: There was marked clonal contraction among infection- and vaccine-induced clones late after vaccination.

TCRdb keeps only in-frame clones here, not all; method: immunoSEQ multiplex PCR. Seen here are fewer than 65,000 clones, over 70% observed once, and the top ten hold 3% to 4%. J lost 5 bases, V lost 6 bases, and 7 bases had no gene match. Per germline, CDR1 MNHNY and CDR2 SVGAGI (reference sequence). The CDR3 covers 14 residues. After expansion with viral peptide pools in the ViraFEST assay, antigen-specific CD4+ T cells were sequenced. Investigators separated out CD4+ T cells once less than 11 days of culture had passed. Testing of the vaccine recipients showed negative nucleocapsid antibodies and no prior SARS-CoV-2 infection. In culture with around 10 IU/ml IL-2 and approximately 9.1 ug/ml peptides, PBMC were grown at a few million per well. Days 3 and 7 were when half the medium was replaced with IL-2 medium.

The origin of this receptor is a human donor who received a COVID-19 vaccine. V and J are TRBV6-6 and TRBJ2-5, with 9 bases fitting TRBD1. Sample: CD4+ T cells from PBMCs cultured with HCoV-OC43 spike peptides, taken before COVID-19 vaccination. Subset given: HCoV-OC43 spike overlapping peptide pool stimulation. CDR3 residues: CASRTGGFGETQYF. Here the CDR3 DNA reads TGTGCCAGCAGGACAGGGGGTTTTGGGGAGACCCAGTACTTC.